This TCR beta chain comes out of a study of regulatory T cells in long-lasting Graves disease. Study-level background: Over 5 years on antithyroid drugs plus positive TSH receptor antibodies marked Graves' disease as persistent.

Time point of the sample: persistent/refractory GD, antithyroid drugs over 5 years with positive TRAb. Isolated PBMC RNA provided the starting material for the TCR library. This clonotype has a count of ten or more. Its antigen is not identified. Germline V lookup: CDR1 SNHLY, CDR2 FYNNEI. The V and J ends lost 6 bases and 3 bases respectively, with 8 bases between them. The CDR3 loop spans 13 amino acids. Whole-study results and caveats: Persistent patients had a count of shared public clonotypes (roughly 2,500) that exceeded that of new patients (966). Segments TRBV28, TRBJ1-2 and TRBJ2-5 showed preferential usage in persistent disease.

To make TCR beta libraries, researchers used iRepertoire HTBI primers and Arm-PCR of CDR3 regions. TCRdb re-analysed the multiplex PCR reads in MiXCR, keeping a single row per CDR3 protein. This sample has some 280,000 distinct CDR3 sequences, with roughly a fifth found just once. The receptor's source is a female donor with Graves disease. The sample was peripheral blood mononuclear cells (PBMCs), taken when the disease was refractory, from a patient treated with antithyroid drugs. The chain joins TRBV2 to TRBJ2-2; no reliable D call. CDR3: CASSRRDTGELFF. The CDR3 DNA reads as TGTGCCAGCAGCCGACGGGACACCGGGGAGCTGTTTTTT.